One sample yielded the 8 T cell receptor beta chains listed below, sequenced in a study of shared clonotypes between healthy human individuals. Method: immunoSEQ multiplex PCR; TCRdb's copy keeps in-frame clones and lacks some. Among some 2 million clones listed, 90% to 95% were seen once. The sequenced sample consisted of naive CD4+ T cells sorted from blood. Subset described: CD45RA+ positively selected. All receptors derive from a man aged 18 to 30 in good health.

The V gene is TRBV6-1, the J gene TRBJ1-5, with D hard to call. The CDR3 length is 14 residues. Germline V gene sequence: CDR1 MNHNS, CDR2 SASEGT. V lost 9 bases, J lost 4 bases, and 16 bases lay in between. The CDR3 DNA follows: TGTGCCAGTTTTACCGTAAGTGGAAATCAGCCCCAGCATTTT. Amino acids: CASFTVSGNQPQHF.

Points on this clone: Compared with germline, one end of the junction differs, possibly owing to a read error. The V call is TRBV7-7, the J call TRBJ2-2, with D possibly TRBD2 on 6 matching bases. This CDR3 is 13 amino acids long. Germline CDR1 reads SSHAT; CDR2 reads FNYEAQ (reference sequence). The CDR3 sequence is CASSLADTGELFF. The CDR3 nucleotides are TGTGCTAGCAGCTTAGCGGACACCGGGGAGCTGTTTTTT.

The chain couples TRBV29-1 to TRBJ2-1; 9 bases align to TRBD2. Per the germline V gene, CDR1 is SQVTM and CDR2 is ANQGSEA. V shed 5 bases, J shed 2 bases, and the junction held 10 bases outside the gene matches. This CDR3 has 16 residues. The CDR3 region has the DNA TGCAGCGTTCGAAATGCGGGAGGGCTAGCCTACAATGAGCAGTTCTTC. This translates into CSVRNAGGLAYNEQFF.

J is TRBJ2-2 and V is TRBV19; 7 nucleotides align to TRBD1. V shed 7 bases and J 4 bases; nucleotides not matched to a gene: 9. Looked up from germline, CDR1 is LNHDA and CDR2 is SQIVND (reference sequence). This CDR3 contains 15 residues. The CDR3 nucleotides read TGTGCCAGTACCCCAAGGGGGCAGGTCACCGGGGAGCTGTTTTTT. Protein product: CASTPRGQVTGELFF.

This chain uses TRBV5-1 with TRBJ1-4; no clear D gene. Germline assignment: CDR1 SGHRS and CDR2 YFSETQ. Trimming shortened V by 4 bases and J by 8 bases, and 21 bases separated the two germline ends. The CDR3 sequence is 16 residues long. As DNA, the CDR3 is TGCGCCAGCAGCCTGGAGCCGGGGAGCGGAACGGAAAAACTGTTTTTT. Protein: CASSLEPGSGTEKLFF.

This clone was found once. The genes are TRBV25-1 and TRBJ2-1, with TRBD1 matching 8 bases. Germline trimming cut 6 bases from V and 7 bases from J; bases unmatched to any gene: 8. CDR3 length equals 14 residues. The germline CDR1 and CDR2 sequences are MGHDK and SYGVNS. CDR3 amino acids: CASRSDRASNEQFF. The CDR3 coding sequence is TGTGCCAGCAGATCGGACAGGGCAAGTAATGAGCAGTTCTTC.

The rearrangement joins TRBV11-2 to TRBJ2-4, with D possibly TRBD1 on 6 matching bases. From germline, CDR1 is SGHAT and CDR2 FQNNGV. Trimming left V 5 bases short and J 9 bases short, with 17 bases between. CDR3 length equals 14 residues. The CDR3 DNA reads as TGTGCCAGCAGCCCTTACAGCCAGGGGTCCATTCAGTACTTC. Translated, it gives CASSPYSQGSIQYF.

This chain uses TRBV5-1 with TRBJ1-1; the match to TRBD1 covers 7 bases. The CDR3 has 15 residues. Germline V gives CDR1 SGHRS, CDR2 YFSETQ. Unmatched junction bases numbered 12, after V lost 4 bases and J lost 6 bases. Here the CDR3 reads CASSPSTGAGAEAFF. The CDR3 coding sequence is TGCGCCAGCAGCCCTTCAACAGGGGCAGGAGCTGAAGCTTTCTTT. The full variable domain, in which reference TRBV5-1 and TRBJ1-1 provide the parts outside the CDR3, is KAGVTQTPRYLIKTRGQQVTLSCSPISGHRSVSWYQQTPGQGLQFLFEYFSETQRNKGNFPGRFSGRQFSNSRSEMNVSTLELGDSALYLCASSPSTGAGAEAFFGQGTRLTVV.